This TCR beta chain was recorded in a study of T cells in Graves' hyperthyroidism and ophthalmopathy. Study-level points and caveats: Among clonotypes expanded in thyroid above 0.001, most were also found in blood.

Worth noting for this clonotype: The antigen remains unidentified.

It was RNA transcripts that yielded the amplified TCR beta CDR3 regions. During a first-round RT-PCR of the TCR CDR3, the HTBI primer set was used. A single record per CDR3 protein comes from TCRdb applying MiXCR to the multiplex PCR reads. The table has 450,000 to 600,000 distinct CDR3 sequences, about 20% seen once. Germline lookup yields CDR1 MGHRA and CDR2 YSYEKL. V lost 4 bases and J lost 8, with 20 bases in between. The CDR3 consists of 16 residues. Not enrolled were patients with uncontrolled infection, other autoimmune disease, pregnancy or lactation. For the diagnoses, clinical symptoms, serum thyroxine and TRAb, thyroid ultrasound and orbital computed tomography were used.

The sequence was collected from a man aged 40-49 years with Graves' ophthalmopathy. The chain is built from TRBV4-1 and TRBJ1-4; weak D call: TRBD1 (6 bases). The material sequenced was blood. The CDR3 nucleotides are TGCGCCAGCAGCCCATGGAGCCAGGGGTCGGGGGAAAAACTGTTTTTT. Translation gives CASSPWSQGSGEKLFF.